A selection of T cell receptor beta chains follows, all from one sample in a study of cytomegalovirus exposure and HLA in healthy donors. Method: immunoSEQ multiplex PCR; TCRdb's copy keeps in-frame clones and lacks some. The sample records 170,000 or so clones, 77% being singletons. Sequencing used PBMCs. All receptors come from a woman aged 25 to 39 in good health and CMV-seropositive. Both conserved end residues are part of each CDR3. A D gene is named only where the DNA matches it firmly. Some rows mark clone size as missing; the rest say once, few, many or name a class of expanded clone.

clone size: NA; J gene: TRBJ2-7; V gene: TRBV5-6; D gene: TRBD1; CDR3 DNA: TGTGCCAGCAGCTTGTTCGGACAGGGTCCCCAAACTACTTATTACGAGCAGTACTTC; CDR3 protein: CASSLFGQGPQTTYYEQYF
clone size: NA; J gene: TRBJ2-3; V gene: TRBV11-3; D gene: NA; CDR3 DNA: TGTGCCAGCACCCTCCGCGCGGGATCGGCTGATACGCAGTATTTT; CDR3 protein: CASTLRAGSADTQYF
clone size: NA; J gene: TRBJ2-1; V gene: TRBV20-1; D gene: NA; CDR3 DNA: TGCAGTGTCGGTGTCTACAATGAGCAGTTCTTC; CDR3 protein: CSVGVYNEQFF
clone size: NA; J gene: TRBJ2-1; V gene: TRBV5-8; D gene: TRBD2; CDR3 DNA: TGTGCCAGCAGCCTGCTGAGCGGGAATAACAATGAGCAGTTCTTC; CDR3 protein: CASSLLSGNNNEQFF
clone size: NA; J gene: TRBJ1-1; V gene: TRBV6-1; D gene: NA; CDR3 DNA: TGTGCCAGCAGGCCACAGATCACAGACACTGAAGCTTTCTTT; CDR3 protein: CASRPQITDTEAFF
clone size: once; J gene: TRBJ2-1; V gene: TRBV29-1; D gene: TRBD2; CDR3 DNA: TGCAGCGTTTCGACTAGCGGGAGTTACAATGAGCAGTTCTTC; CDR3 protein: CSVSTSGSYNEQFF
clone size: NA; J gene: TRBJ2-3; V gene: TRBV6-1; D gene: TRBD2; CDR3 DNA: TGTGCCAGCACCTCACTAGCGGCCAGCACAGATACGCAGTATTTT; CDR3 protein: CASTSLAASTDTQYF
clone size: NA; J gene: TRBJ2-2; V gene: TRBV4-2; D gene: NA; CDR3 DNA: TGTGCCAGCAGCCAAAAGGAGCGAGACACCGGGGAGCTGTTTTTT; CDR3 protein: CASSQKERDTGELFF
clone size: NA; J gene: TRBJ1-1; V gene: TRBV6-6; D gene: NA; CDR3 DNA: TGTGCCAGCAGTGGTTACCTGACAGGGAACACTGAAGCTTTCTTT; CDR3 protein: CASSGYLTGNTEAFF
clone size: NA; J gene: TRBJ2-1; V gene: TRBV5-1; D gene: NA; CDR3 DNA: TGCGCCAGCAGCTTGTTCGGAGCGGAGTCGGGCAATGAGCAGTTCTTC; CDR3 protein: CASSLFGAESGNEQFF
clone size: NA; J gene: TRBJ1-1; V gene: TRBV5-1; D gene: NA; CDR3 DNA: TGTGCCAGCAGCTTGTTACAAGTGAACACTGAAGCTTTCTTT; CDR3 protein: CASSLLQVNTEAFF
clone size: few; J gene: TRBJ2-2; V gene: TRBV28; D gene: TRBD1; CDR3 DNA: TGTGCCAGCAGGGACAGGGGGTATGACGGGGAGCTGTTTTTT; CDR3 protein: CASRDRGYDGELFF
clone size: NA; J gene: TRBJ2-1; V gene: TRBV9; D gene: TRBD1; CDR3 DNA: TGTGCCAGCAGCGTAGGTCGGGCAGGGGGCGCCTACAATGAGCAGTTCTTC; CDR3 protein: CASSVGRAGGAYNEQFF
clone size: NA; J gene: TRBJ2-7; V gene: TRBV5-1; D gene: TRBD2; CDR3 DNA: TGCGCCAGCGGATCCGGGACTAGCGGTTACTTCTCCTACGAGCAGTACTTC; CDR3 protein: CASGSGTSGYFSYEQYF
clone size: NA; J gene: TRBJ2-3; V gene: TRBV4-3; D gene: TRBD2; CDR3 DNA: TGCGCCAGCAGCCAAGCTCGGACTAGCGGGAGGGAGTATTTT; CDR3 protein: CASSQARTSGREYF
clone size: NA; J gene: TRBJ2-1; V gene: TRBV9; D gene: NA; CDR3 DNA: TGTGCCAGCAGCGTCGGGGGTAGAGATTACAATGAGCAGTTCTTC; CDR3 protein: CASSVGGRDYNEQFF
clone size: NA; J gene: TRBJ2-1; V gene: TRBV5-1; D gene: TRBD2; CDR3 DNA: TGCGCCAGCAGCCGGACTAGCGGGTCCCTCAATGAGCAGTTCTTC; CDR3 protein: CASSRTSGSLNEQFF
clone size: NA; J gene: TRBJ1-2; V gene: TRBV6-5; D gene: NA; CDR3 DNA: TGTGCCAGCAGTTCGACCGCGGACAGCTATGGCTACACCTTC; CDR3 protein: CASSSTADSYGYTF
clone size: NA; J gene: TRBJ2-6; V gene: TRBV5-8; D gene: NA; CDR3 DNA: TGTGCCAGCAGCTTCTTGTCTGGGGCCAACGTCCTGACTTTC; CDR3 protein: CASSFLSGANVLTF
clone size: NA; J gene: TRBJ1-5; V gene: TRBV19; D gene: TRBD1; CDR3 DNA: TGTGCCAGTAGTCGGACAGGGGACCTGCAAGTTGGGCAGCCCCAGCATTTT; CDR3 protein: CASSRTGDLQVGQPQHF
clone size: NA; J gene: TRBJ2-6; V gene: TRBV7-2; D gene: NA; CDR3 DNA: TGTGCCAGCAGCTTAGCGTACCAGGGTTCCTCTGGGGCCAACGTCCTGACTTTC; CDR3 protein: CASSLAYQGSSGANVLTF
clone size: NA; J gene: TRBJ2-1; V gene: TRBV5-6; D gene: TRBD2; CDR3 DNA: TGTGCCAGCAGCCCACGGACTAGCGGGAGGGCCTCTTCCTACAATGAGCAGTTCTTC; CDR3 protein: CASSPRTSGRASSYNEQFF
clone size: NA; J gene: TRBJ2-7; V gene: TRBV30; D gene: NA; CDR3 DNA: TGTGCCTGGAGTGTAAGGTTAGCTCAAGAGCAGTACTTC; CDR3 protein: CAWSVRLAQEQYF
clone size: NA; J gene: TRBJ2-5; V gene: TRBV15; D gene: TRBD2; CDR3 DNA: TGTGCCACCAGCGGAGGGACTAGCGGGTACCAAGAGACCCAGTACTTC; CDR3 protein: CATSGGTSGYQETQYF
clone size: NA; J gene: TRBJ2-1; V gene: TRBV6-6; D gene: NA; CDR3 DNA: TGTGCCAGCAGACCCGGAATGAGGGATGAGCAGTTCTTC; CDR3 protein: CASRPGMRDEQFF
clone size: few; J gene: TRBJ2-3; V gene: TRBV19; D gene: TRBD1; CDR3 DNA: TGTGCCAGTAGTCCACCCCAGGGGGCCTTGGGAGATACGCAGTATTTT; CDR3 protein: CASSPPQGALGDTQYF
clone size: NA; J gene: TRBJ2-7; V gene: TRBV19; D gene: NA; CDR3 DNA: TGTGCCAGTAGTTCCCCTAGAGTCTCCTACGAGCAGTACTTC; CDR3 protein: CASSSPRVSYEQYF
clone size: once; J gene: TRBJ2-2; V gene: TRBV2; D gene: TRBD1; CDR3 DNA: TGTGCCAGCGCGACCGGGACAGGGTGGGAGGAGCTGTTTTTT; CDR3 protein: CASATGTGWEELFF
clone size: NA; J gene: TRBJ1-5; V gene: TRBV18; D gene: NA; CDR3 DNA: TGTGCCAGCTCAACCGGGACAACCACTAGCAATCAGCCCCAGCATTTT; CDR3 protein: CASSTGTTTSNQPQHF
clone size: few; J gene: TRBJ2-1; V gene: TRBV4-3; D gene: TRBD2; CDR3 DNA: TGCGCCAGCAGCCCCGGGACTACCTCATACAATGAGCAGTTCTTC; CDR3 protein: CASSPGTTSYNEQFF